This T cell receptor beta chain was obtained from a study of T-cell memory formation after mild COVID-19. As to this clonotype: Its specificity is unknown.

J gave up 4 bases and V 0 bases, and 8 bases lay outside the gene matches. CDR1 and CDR2 (germline): MNHNS, SASEGT. This CDR3 has 17 residues. Employing constant-segment primers, 5'RACE generated TCR alpha and TCR beta cDNA libraries bearing sample barcodes and UMIs. TCRdb called the 5' RACE reads again in MiXCR, with one record for every CDR3 protein. The sample yields about 400,000 distinct CDR3 sequences, approximately 24% seen once. Notes on the study in general: Memory from before infection featured some responding clones, which suggests cross-reactive memory joined.

The source of this sequence is an adult woman who had mild COVID-19 (a few samples of this study predate the infection). Cell type and time point are not known. Specimen: PBMCs or a T cell subset sorted from them (not recorded which). The V and J genes are TRBV6-1 and TRBJ2-4; TRBD1 agrees at 8 bases. CDR3 coding DNA: TGTGCCAGCAGTGAAGCACTTACCGGGACAGGAAAAAACATTCAGTACTTC. Protein: CASSEALTGTGKNIQYF.